This TCR beta chain was sequenced during a study of T cell repertoires in cytomegalovirus infection (dated by TCRdb to between 2017 and 2020). For the study in its entirety: The HLA type of each donor mattered for the analysis, because public TCR beta signatures pointed to carriage of CMV infection along with the matching HLA type.

Beyond this particular receptor, the publication reports: In both this cohort and an independent roughly 350-donor cohort, the cumulative frequency of public TCR beta family members distinguished carriers of CMV infection plus the relevant HLA type. In the ex vivo response, HLA-C-restricted CMV-specific TCR beta clonotypes were dominant, and in two of eight donors the single most frequent clonotype came from this HLA-C-restricted group.

The sequencing machine was an Illumina HiSeq 1500. TCRdb's own reprocessing of the public reads used fastp at Q25 and MiXCR and kept productive beta chains. Identical CDR3 protein sequences are pooled into one entry, listed with their most common genes and DNA. Within this sample are about 490,000 distinct CDR3 sequences, with 26% of them counted one time only. The top ten constitute under 15% of the sample. Note on this clonotype: The antigen it binds to is not known. Base qualities were left out, and no much larger clone turns up one base away.

The CDR3 numbers 15 residues from cysteine through phenylalanine. Only CDR3 DNA is held: 45 bases, read in frame from base 1. Relative to germline, V is missing 4 bases and J is missing 7 bases, with 8 bases of the junction outside any gene match. Taken from the germline V gene, the CDR1 and CDR2 loops are SGHDT and YYEEEE. The sequencing input was PBMCs. The rearranged segments are TRBV5-6 and TRBJ1-2; 12 of the junction bases match TRBD1. The receptor was isolated from a human donor in good health (CMV status not recorded). Some clones in this sample may be carry-over from other donors' samples. The encoded CDR3 is CASSAPGQGAVGYTF. The sequence in DNA is TGTGCCAGCAGCGCGCCGGGACAGGGGGCGGTTGGCTACACCTTC.